The subject of this entry is one T cell receptor beta chain. The method was immunoSEQ multiplex PCR; TCRdb's version includes in-frame clones alone and lacks a portion of them. The sample gives roughly 220,000 clones, 84% of which show up once; 6.8% is in the top ten. These data belong to a study of blood T cell repertoires in COVID-19. Participant ages covered roughly 18 to 89 years across 25 or so US areas. Each recovered donor of Cohort 3 presented with two negative PCRs, clearance, or symptom resolution. The CDR3 totals 16 residues. The V gene lost 0 bases and the J gene lost 3 bases, with 10 bases spanning the gap. Germline V gene lookup returns CDR1 KGHDR and CDR2 SFDVKD.

This clonotype was sampled from a woman aged 40 to 50 who had recovered from COVID-19. V usage is TRBV24-1 and J usage is TRBJ2-2; TRBD2 is a possible D gene (6 bases). The sequencing sample was made of PBMCs or T cells enriched from blood (not recorded which). The CDR3 nucleotides read TGTGCCACCAGTGATTTGGGGGGGACGGACACCGGGGAGCTGTTTTTT. This gives the protein CATSDLGGTDTGELFF.